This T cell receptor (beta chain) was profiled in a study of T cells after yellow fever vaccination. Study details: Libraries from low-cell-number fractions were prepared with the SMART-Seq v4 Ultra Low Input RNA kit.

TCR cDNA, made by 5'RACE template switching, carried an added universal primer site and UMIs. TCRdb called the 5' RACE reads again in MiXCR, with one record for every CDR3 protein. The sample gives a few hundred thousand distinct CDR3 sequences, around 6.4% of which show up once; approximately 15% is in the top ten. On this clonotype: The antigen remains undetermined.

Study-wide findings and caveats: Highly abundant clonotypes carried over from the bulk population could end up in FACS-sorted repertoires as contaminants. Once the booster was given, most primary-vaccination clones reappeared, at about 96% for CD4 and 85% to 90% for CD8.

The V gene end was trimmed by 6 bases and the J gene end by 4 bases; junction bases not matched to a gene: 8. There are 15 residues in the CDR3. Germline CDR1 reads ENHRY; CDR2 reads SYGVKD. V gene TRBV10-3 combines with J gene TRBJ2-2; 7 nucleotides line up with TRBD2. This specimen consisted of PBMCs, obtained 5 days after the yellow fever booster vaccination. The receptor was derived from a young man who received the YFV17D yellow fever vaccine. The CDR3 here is CAIRPGLPATGELFF. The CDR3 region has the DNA TGTGCCATCAGGCCGGGACTACCCGCCACCGGGGAGCTGTTTTTT.